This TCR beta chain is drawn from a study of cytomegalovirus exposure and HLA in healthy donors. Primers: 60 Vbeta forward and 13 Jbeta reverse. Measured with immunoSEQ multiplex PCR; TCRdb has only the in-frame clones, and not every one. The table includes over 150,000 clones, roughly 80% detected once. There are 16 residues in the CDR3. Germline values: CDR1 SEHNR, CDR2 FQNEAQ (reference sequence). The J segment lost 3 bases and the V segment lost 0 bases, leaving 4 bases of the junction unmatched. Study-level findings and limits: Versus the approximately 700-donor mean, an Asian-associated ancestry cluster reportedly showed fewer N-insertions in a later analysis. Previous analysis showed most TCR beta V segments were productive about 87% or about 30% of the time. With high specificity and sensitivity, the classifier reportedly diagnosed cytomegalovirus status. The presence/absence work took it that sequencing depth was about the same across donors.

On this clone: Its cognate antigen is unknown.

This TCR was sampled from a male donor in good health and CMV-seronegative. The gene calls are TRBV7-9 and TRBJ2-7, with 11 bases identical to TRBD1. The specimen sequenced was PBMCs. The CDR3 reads CASSLATGTGGYEQYF. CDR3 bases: TGTGCCAGCAGCTTAGCAACCGGGACAGGGGGCTACGAGCAGTACTTC.